Described below is a single TCR beta chain sequence and its context. Its antigen specificity is not known. One base away there is no much larger clone; base qualities are not given. Non-adjacent lung tissue was collected from the same resection as far as possible from the malignant lesion, at least 3 cm away. Library preparation employed the immunoSEQ multiplex PCR assay. Qiagen DNeasy or QIAamp micro DNA kits were used to isolate DNA, and the Adaptive Biotechnology human TCRB sequencing kit was used to sequence TCRB. Sequencing of TCRB libraries was performed on an Illumina MiSeq. From the authors' description of their analysis: The kit provider's software was used to analyze TCRB sequence data, and Fisher's exact test was applied to assess tumor enrichment of clonotype templates. TCRdb carries this immuneACCESS record with in-frame sequences only. Its versions omit some clonotypes, under half of them owing to an unresolved V gene in the studies checked, with the rest unexplained. The DNA was the basis for D and trimming; V, J and clone size are from that table. Counted in this sample were more than 9,000 clones; around 66% of them appeared once. 15% of the sample comes from the top ten.

V gives up 5 bases and J gives up 0 bases, and the segment between their germline ends measures 8 bases. In the germline V gene, CDR1 corresponds to SGHVS and CDR2 to FNYEAQ. The CDR3 measures 14 amino acids from cysteine to phenylalanine. Just the 42-base CDR3 DNA is kept, in frame starting at base 1. These data come from a study of CD4 T cells in lung cancer (dated by TCRdb to 2018 to 2020). Some background on the complete study: To find responses to candidate mutation-encoded neoepitopes, the study screened blood T cells from NSCLC patients and isolated neoantigen-specific CD4+ T-cell clones and TCRs. Tumor and non-adjacent lung tissue were obtained from four patients undergoing curative-intent resections for stage I-III non-small cell lung cancer. Lung adenocarcinoma or squamous cell carcinoma was present in the resected patients, who were aged 60 to 69 at blood donation and were mostly former smokers. Before blood donation, patients had received treatments including platinum chemotherapy, and some received nivolumab or pembrolizumab. The frequency of neoantigen-specific clonotypes in tumor resections, non-adjacent lung and cultured T-cell products was followed using TCRB deep sequencing. What the research found in general, with its limitations: Some blood-derived responses might be explained by in vitro priming of naive T cells or cross-reactivity rather than by memory responses to the cancer.

The chain uses TRBV7-6 and TRBJ2-1; the best D guess is TRBD2, with 6 bases matching. This clonotype was sampled from a man between 60 and 75 years old with non-small cell lung cancer. Sequenced sample: normal lung tissue taken away from the tumor. CDR3 region: CASSLSGSYNEQFF. The DNA sequence follows: TGTGCCAGCAGCCTTAGCGGCTCCTACAATGAGCAGTTCTTC.